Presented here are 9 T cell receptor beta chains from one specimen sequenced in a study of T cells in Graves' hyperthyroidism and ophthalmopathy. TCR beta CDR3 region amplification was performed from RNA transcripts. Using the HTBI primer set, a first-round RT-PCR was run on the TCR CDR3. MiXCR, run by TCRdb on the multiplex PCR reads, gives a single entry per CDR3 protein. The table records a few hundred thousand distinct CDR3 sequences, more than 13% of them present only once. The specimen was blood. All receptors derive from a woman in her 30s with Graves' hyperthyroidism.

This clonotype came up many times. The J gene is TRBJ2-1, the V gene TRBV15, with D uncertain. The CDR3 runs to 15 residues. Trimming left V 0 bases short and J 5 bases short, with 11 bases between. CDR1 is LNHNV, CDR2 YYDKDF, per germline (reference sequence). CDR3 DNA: TGTGCCACCAGCAGAGAAGGGCTGGATAACAATGAGCAGTTCTTC. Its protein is CATSREGLDNNEQFF. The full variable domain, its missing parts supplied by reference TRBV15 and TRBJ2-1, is DAMVIQNPRYQVTQFGKPVTLSCSQTLNHNVMYWYQQKSSQAPKLLFHYYDKDFNNEADTPDNFQSRRPNTSFCFLDIRSPGLGDTAMYLCATSREGLDNNEQFFGPGTRLTVL.

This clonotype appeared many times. DNA of the CDR3: TGTGCCAGCAGCGTAGGACTAGCGGGAAGGGGGGAGACCCAGTACTTC. Encoded protein: CASSVGLAGRGETQYF. The J gene is TRBJ2-5, the V gene TRBV6-1, with 12 nucleotides matching TRBD2. The CDR3 consists of 16 residues. The germline V gene encodes CDR1 MNHNS and CDR2 SASEGT. With 6 bases clipped from V and 5 bases from J, the junction kept 10 bases outside the gene matches.

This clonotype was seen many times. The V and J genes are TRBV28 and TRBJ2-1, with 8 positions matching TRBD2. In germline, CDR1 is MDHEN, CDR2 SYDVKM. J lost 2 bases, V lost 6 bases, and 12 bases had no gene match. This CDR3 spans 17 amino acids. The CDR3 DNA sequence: TGTGCCAGCAGCGTCCACCCCCCGGGACTAGCCTACAATGAGCAGTTCTTC. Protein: CASSVHPPGLAYNEQFF.

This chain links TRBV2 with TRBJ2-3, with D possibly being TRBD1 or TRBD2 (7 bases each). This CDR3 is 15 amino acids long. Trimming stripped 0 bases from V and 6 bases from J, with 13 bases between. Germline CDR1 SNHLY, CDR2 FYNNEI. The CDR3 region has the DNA TGTGCCAGCAGTGAAGCAGGGAGGGGGCACGATACGCAGTATTTT. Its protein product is CASSEAGRGHDTQYF. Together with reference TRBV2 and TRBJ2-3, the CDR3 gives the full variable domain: EPEVTQTPSHQVTQMGQEVILRCVPISNHLYFYWYRQILGQKVEFLVSFYNNEISEKSEIFDDQFSVERPDGSNFTLKIRSTKLEDSAMYFCASSEAGRGHDTQYFGPGTRLTVL.

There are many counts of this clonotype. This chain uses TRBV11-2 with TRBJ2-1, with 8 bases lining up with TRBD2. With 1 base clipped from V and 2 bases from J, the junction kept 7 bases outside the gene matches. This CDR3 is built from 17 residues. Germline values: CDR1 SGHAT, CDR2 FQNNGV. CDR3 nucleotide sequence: TGTGCCAGCAGCTTAGGAGCGGGAGAAACCCCCTACAATGAGCAGTTCTTC. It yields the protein CASSLGAGETPYNEQFF.

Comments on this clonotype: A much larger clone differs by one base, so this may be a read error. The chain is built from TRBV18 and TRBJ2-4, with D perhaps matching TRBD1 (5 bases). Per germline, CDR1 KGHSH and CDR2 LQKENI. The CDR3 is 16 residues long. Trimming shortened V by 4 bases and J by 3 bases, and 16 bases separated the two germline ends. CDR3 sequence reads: CASSLPPTDYKNIQYF. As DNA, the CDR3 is TGTGCCAGCTCACTACCCCCGACAGATTACAAAAACATTCAGTACTTC.

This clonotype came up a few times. The CDR3 sequence is CASSSSERSNEQFF. The CDR3 DNA reads as TGTGCCAGCAGCTCCTCGGAGCGGTCCAATGAGCAGTTCTTC. The chain employs TRBV9 and TRBJ2-1; the D gene is possibly TRBD2 (5 bases). The germline V gene encodes CDR1 SGDLS and CDR2 YYNGEE. The CDR3 runs 14 residues. Trimming removed 4 bases at V and 6 bases at J, with 14 bases between. Filled out from reference TRBV9 and TRBJ2-1, the complete variable domain reads DSGVTQTPKHLITATGQRVTLRCSPRSGDLSVYWYQQSLDQGLQFLIQYYNGEERAKGNILERFSAQQFPDLHSELNLSSLELGDSALYFCASSSSERSNEQFFGPGTRLTVL.

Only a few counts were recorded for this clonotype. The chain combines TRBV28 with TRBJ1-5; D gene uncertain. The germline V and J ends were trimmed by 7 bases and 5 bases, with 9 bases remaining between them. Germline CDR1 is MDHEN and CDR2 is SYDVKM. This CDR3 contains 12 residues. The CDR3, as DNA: TGTGCCAGCACCCCAGACTATCAGCCCCAGCATTTT. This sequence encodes CASTPDYQPQHF. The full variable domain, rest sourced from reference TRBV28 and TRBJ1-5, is DVKVTQSSRYLVKRTGEKVFLECVQDMDHENMFWYRQDPGLGLRLIYFSYDVKMKEKGDIPEGYSVSREKKERFSLILESASTNQTSMYLCASTPDYQPQHFGDGTRLSIL.

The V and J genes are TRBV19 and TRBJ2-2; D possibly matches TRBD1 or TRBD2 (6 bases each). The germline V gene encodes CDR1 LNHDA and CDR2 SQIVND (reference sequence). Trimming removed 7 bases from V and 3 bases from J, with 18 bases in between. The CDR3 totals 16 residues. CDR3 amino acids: CASTPRRGSHTGELFF. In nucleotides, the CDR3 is TGTGCCAGTACTCCCCGGAGGGGGTCTCACACCGGGGAGCTGTTTTTT. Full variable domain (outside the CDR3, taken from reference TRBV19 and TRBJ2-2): DGGITQSPKYLFRKEGQNVTLSCEQNLNHDAMYWYRQDPGQGLRLIYYSQIVNDFQKGDIAEGYSVSREKKESFPLTVTSAQKNPTAFYLCASTPRRGSHTGELFFGEGSRLTVL.